This is a list of T cell receptor beta chains from one sample in a study of T cell changes during pregnancy in multiple sclerosis. The protocol was immunoSEQ multiplex PCR, while the TCRdb copy is restricted to in-frame clones and leaves out a portion. Seen here are over 85,000 clones, approximately 90% observed once, and the top ten hold under 0.85%. The sequencing here drew on peripheral blood, taken in the second trimester of pregnancy. The receptors were gathered from a female donor in good health, enrolled as a control in a pregnancy study. The CDR3 runs from the conserved cysteine through the conserved F or W. D genes are given only for firm matches. The listing skips clone size in some rows; elsewhere it reads once, few, many or a size class.

abundance: .; v_gene: TRBV6-4; d_gene: .; j_gene: TRBJ2-6; CDR3nt: TGTGCCAGCAGTTCCAGGGACTCTGGGGCCAACGTCCTGACTTTC; CDR3aa: CASSSRDSGANVLTF
abundance: .; v_gene: TRBV15; d_gene: TRBD1; j_gene: TRBJ1-5; CDR3nt: TGTGCCACCAGCACTGAGGGACAGGGCACTCAGCCCCAGCATTTT; CDR3aa: CATSTEGQGTQPQHF
abundance: once; v_gene: TRBV5-6; d_gene: .; j_gene: TRBJ1-5; CDR3nt: TGTGCCAGCAGCCTCACTGGCAATCAGCCCCAGCATTTT; CDR3aa: CASSLTGNQPQHF
abundance: .; v_gene: TRBV7-9; d_gene: TRBD2; j_gene: TRBJ2-1; CDR3nt: TGTGCCAGCTTAGGGGGACTAGCGATTAACAATGAGCAGTTCTTC; CDR3aa: CASLGGLAINNEQFF
abundance: once; v_gene: TRBV9; d_gene: .; j_gene: TRBJ1-1; CDR3nt: TGTGCCAGCAGCGGATTGACAGGGAACACTGAAGCTTTCTTT; CDR3aa: CASSGLTGNTEAFF
abundance: .; v_gene: TRBV27; d_gene: TRBD2; j_gene: TRBJ2-1; CDR3nt: TGTGCCAGCAGTTCCCTAGCGGGAGGGCACAATGAGCAGTTCTTC; CDR3aa: CASSSLAGGHNEQFF
abundance: .; v_gene: TRBV28; d_gene: TRBD1; j_gene: TRBJ1-2; CDR3nt: TGTGCCAGCAGTTTACCCAGGGGGCTTGGAGGCTACACCTTC; CDR3aa: CASSLPRGLGGYTF
abundance: .; v_gene: TRBV27; d_gene: .; j_gene: TRBJ2-1; CDR3nt: TGTGCCAGCAGTTTATCGTCACTCCGTCACAATGAGCAGTTCTTC; CDR3aa: CASSLSSLRHNEQFF
abundance: .; v_gene: TRBV11-3; d_gene: .; j_gene: TRBJ2-5; CDR3nt: TGTGCCAGCAGCCCCTCGGGGGTGGGAGGACAAGAGACCCAGTACTTC; CDR3aa: CASSPSGVGGQETQYF
abundance: .; v_gene: TRBV28; d_gene: TRBD2; j_gene: TRBJ2-1; CDR3nt: TGTGCCAGCACCCTCAGCGGGGGCCTAGCGGGTGAGCAGTTCTTC; CDR3aa: CASTLSGGLAGEQFF
abundance: .; v_gene: TRBV6-6; d_gene: TRBD1; j_gene: TRBJ1-1; CDR3nt: TGTGCCAGCAGTTTCAAGGACAGGGAAGCTTTCTTT; CDR3aa: CASSFKDREAFF
abundance: .; v_gene: TRBV6-6; d_gene: TRBD2; j_gene: TRBJ2-5; CDR3nt: TGTGCCAGCAGCTACGGACTAGCTGCAGAGACCCAGTACTTC; CDR3aa: CASSYGLAAETQYF
abundance: once; v_gene: TRBV6-6; d_gene: .; j_gene: TRBJ1-2; CDR3nt: TGTGCCAGCAGTTACTTTGCCAGCTATGGCTACACCTTC; CDR3aa: CASSYFASYGYTF
abundance: .; v_gene: TRBV27; d_gene: .; j_gene: TRBJ2-3; CDR3nt: TGTGCCAGCAGCCTACTAGAACTAACAGATACGCAGTATTTT; CDR3aa: CASSLLELTDTQYF
abundance: .; v_gene: TRBV5-1; d_gene: TRBD1; j_gene: TRBJ1-1; CDR3nt: TGCGCCAGCAGCCGAGGACAGGGAGGGAACACTGAAGCTTTCTTT; CDR3aa: CASSRGQGGNTEAFF
abundance: .; v_gene: TRBV5-8; d_gene: .; j_gene: TRBJ1-2; CDR3nt: TGTGCCAGCAGTAGGTACAGTAACTATGGCTACACCTTC; CDR3aa: CASSRYSNYGYTF
abundance: .; v_gene: TRBV10-3; d_gene: .; j_gene: TRBJ1-2; CDR3nt: TGTGCCATCAGTGAGTCGTACGTGGAGAATGGCTACACCTTC; CDR3aa: CAISESYVENGYTF
abundance: .; v_gene: TRBV7-9; d_gene: TRBD2; j_gene: TRBJ2-7; CDR3nt: TGTGCCAGCAGCCGGGCTCTAGCGGTCTACGAGCAGTACTTC; CDR3aa: CASSRALAVYEQYF
abundance: once; v_gene: TRBV2; d_gene: TRBD1; j_gene: TRBJ1-1; CDR3nt: TGTGCCAGCATCCGGGACAGGGGAATAGGAGGCACTGAAGCTTTCTTT; CDR3aa: CASIRDRGIGGTEAFF
abundance: .; v_gene: TRBV18; d_gene: TRBD1; j_gene: TRBJ2-5; CDR3nt: TGTGCCAGCTCACAACGGAGACAGGGCCCAACCCAAGAGACCCAGTACTTC; CDR3aa: CASSQRRQGPTQETQYF
abundance: .; v_gene: TRBV4-3; d_gene: TRBD2; j_gene: TRBJ2-2; CDR3nt: TGCGCCAGCAGCCAAGATACGGCGGGAGGGACCGGGGAGCTGTTTTTT; CDR3aa: CASSQDTAGGTGELFF
abundance: .; v_gene: TRBV30; d_gene: .; j_gene: TRBJ1-5; CDR3nt: TGTGCCTGGAGTGTACGGGGGGCCCCCAATCAGCCCCAGCATTTT; CDR3aa: CAWSVRGAPNQPQHF
abundance: .; v_gene: TRBV18; d_gene: .; j_gene: TRBJ1-2; CDR3nt: TGTGCCAGCTCACCACCTACGGCCGACAGAGGCTACACCTTC; CDR3aa: CASSPPTADRGYTF
abundance: .; v_gene: TRBV19; d_gene: .; j_gene: TRBJ1-3; CDR3nt: TGTGCCAGTAGTATCGACAGGTTTGAGGGGTCCGGAAACACCATATATTTT; CDR3aa: CASSIDRFEGSGNTIYF
abundance: .; v_gene: TRBV5-1; d_gene: .; j_gene: TRBJ2-7; CDR3nt: TGCGCCAGCAGCTTGGTTTTTGACACCTCCTACGAGCAGTACTTC; CDR3aa: CASSLVFDTSYEQYF
abundance: once; v_gene: TRBV5-6; d_gene: TRBD2; j_gene: TRBJ2-1; CDR3nt: TGTGCCAGCAGAAAAATAGCGGGGGCTGAGCAGTTCTTC; CDR3aa: CASRKIAGAEQFF
abundance: .; v_gene: TRBV6-1; d_gene: TRBD1; j_gene: TRBJ1-5; CDR3nt: TGTGCCAGCAATCCTACAGGGGTGTCGAATCAGCCCCAGCATTTT; CDR3aa: CASNPTGVSNQPQHF
abundance: .; v_gene: TRBV7-9; d_gene: TRBD1; j_gene: TRBJ2-7; CDR3nt: TGTGCCAGCAGCTCGATAGGGACAGGGAAGGACGAGCAGTACTTC; CDR3aa: CASSSIGTGKDEQYF
abundance: .; v_gene: TRBV2; d_gene: .; j_gene: TRBJ2-7; CDR3nt: TGTGCCAGCAGTATAGACAGGTTCTACGAGCAGTACTTC; CDR3aa: CASSIDRFYEQYF
abundance: .; v_gene: TRBV18; d_gene: TRBD1; j_gene: TRBJ1-5; CDR3nt: TGTGCCAGCTCACTGGGACAGGGCAAGCCCCAGCATTTT; CDR3aa: CASSLGQGKPQHF
abundance: .; v_gene: TRBV5-6; d_gene: .; j_gene: TRBJ1-4; CDR3nt: TGTGCCAGCAGCTTGCTACGCGGAGGGAGAGCGGGTGAAAAACTGTTTTTT; CDR3aa: CASSLLRGGRAGEKLFF
abundance: .; v_gene: TRBV14; d_gene: TRBD2; j_gene: TRBJ2-1; CDR3nt: TGTGCCAGCAGCGGGACTAGCGGGTACAATGAGCAGTTCTTC; CDR3aa: CASSGTSGYNEQFF
abundance: .; v_gene: TRBV4-2; d_gene: .; j_gene: TRBJ1-6; CDR3nt: TGTGCCAGCAGCCAAACGCCAGATAATTCACCCCTCCACTTT; CDR3aa: CASSQTPDNSPLHF
abundance: .; v_gene: TRBV19; d_gene: TRBD1; j_gene: TRBJ2-7; CDR3nt: TGTGCCACCTCGGACAGGGTCGAGCAGTACTTC; CDR3aa: CATSDRVEQYF
abundance: .; v_gene: TRBV14; d_gene: .; j_gene: TRBJ1-6; CDR3nt: TGTGCCAGCAGCCAGCGGGGGCGAGGATCACCCCTCCACTTT; CDR3aa: CASSQRGRGSPLHF
abundance: .; v_gene: TRBV29-1; d_gene: .; j_gene: TRBJ1-1; CDR3nt: TGCAGCGTGGTGCGCGGGGGGTTATGGGCTGAAGCTTTCTTT; CDR3aa: CSVVRGGLWAEAFF